What follows are 21 T cell receptor beta chains derived from one specimen sequenced in a study of molecular identifiers for immune sequencing clone quantification. TCRdb re-called the PCR reads with MiXCR, one entry per CDR3 protein. The sample carries tens of thousands of distinct CDR3 sequences, 15% to 20% recorded once. The specimen sequenced was naive CD8+ T cells from blood, with Jurkat cell RNA spiked in. This sample's subset: FACS-sorted CD8+CD4-CCR7+CD45RA+ naive T cells. The receptors were sampled from a human donor in good health. Some libraries in this study had Jurkat cell RNA spiked in.

This clonotype has at least ten counts. CDR3 in DNA: TGTGCCAGCACGTGGGGGTGGACTGAAGCTTTCTTT. This gives the protein CASTWGWTEAFF. The rearrangement joins TRBV19 to TRBJ1-1, with D possibly matching TRBD1 (5 bases). The CDR3 extends over 12 amino acids. V was pared by 9 bases and J by 5 bases, with 13 bases between. Germline CDR1 is LNHDA and CDR2 is SQIVND (reference sequence).

There are a few counts of this clonotype. J is TRBJ2-5 and V is TRBV5-4; 8 nucleotides align to TRBD1. Germline values: CDR1 SGHNT, CDR2 YYREEE (reference sequence). The CDR3 consists of 15 residues. With 2 bases clipped from V and 3 bases from J, the junction kept 6 bases outside the gene matches. CDR3 DNA: TGTGCCAGCAGCTTAGAGGGGACAGGCGAAGAGACCCAGTACTTC. It is translated as CASSLEGTGEETQYF.

With regard to this clonotype: A much bigger clone sits one base away, suggesting this may be a read error. The chain employs TRBV7-2 and TRBJ2-7; 9 bases fit TRBD1. Trimming took 8 bases from V and 0 from J; bases not matched to a gene: 8. Germline V CDR1 and CDR2: SGHTA, FQGNSA. There are 15 residues in the CDR3. The CDR3 region has the DNA TGTGCCAGCGGCGACTGGGACAGGGACTCCTACGAGCAGTACTTC. Translated, it gives CASGDWDRDSYEQYF.

This clonotype appeared a few times. A much bigger clone sits one base away, suggesting this may be a read error. The chain couples TRBV6-2 or TRBV6-3 to TRBJ2-3; D call uncertain. The CDR3 covers 13 residues. Germline V CDR1 and CDR2: MNHEY, SVGEGT. The CDR3 is CACSPASTDTQYF. The CDR3 DNA reads TGTGCCTGCAGCCCAGCAAGCACAGATACGCAGTATTTT.

Ten or more counts support this clonotype. The chain links TRBV24-1 to TRBJ2-7, with no clear D. V shed 5 bases and J shed 7 bases, with 14 bases lying between them. Germline V gene lookup returns CDR1 KGHDR and CDR2 SFDVKD. The CDR3 is made up of 13 amino acids. CDR3 protein: CATSGRSGLEQYF. In nucleotides, the CDR3 is TGTGCCACCAGTGGCCGATCAGGTTTGGAGCAGTACTTC.

This clonotype was detected ten times or more. This chain connects TRBV7-8 to TRBJ2-3; 13 bases align to TRBD2. The CDR3 totals 17 residues. The germline CDR1 and CDR2 sequences are SGHVS and FQNEAQ. Losses at the gene ends were 1 base for V and 3 bases for J; bases not matched to a gene: 4. The CDR3, as DNA: TGTGCCAGCAGCTTAGTCGGACTAGCGGGAGATACAGATACGCAGTATTTT. Translation: CASSLVGLAGDTDTQYF.

This clonotype was detected many times. V usage is TRBV4-1 and J usage is TRBJ2-7, with D perhaps matching TRBD1 or TRBD2 (5 bases each). Per the germline V gene, CDR1 is MGHRA and CDR2 is YSYEKL. CDR3 size: 15 residues. V lost 4 bases and J lost 7, with 20 bases in between. The CDR3 region has the DNA TGCGCCAGCAGCCGCGAGGATGGGGGTCGCCTTGAGCAGTACTTC. This translates into CASSREDGGRLEQYF.

This clonotype was seen at least ten times. The chain combines TRBV12-5 with TRBJ2-3; 13 positions agree with TRBD2. The CDR3 has 17 amino acids. With 5 bases clipped from V and 4 bases from J, the junction kept 9 bases outside the gene matches. Germline V gene data show CDR1 as LGHNT and CDR2 as FRNRAP. As DNA, the CDR3 is TGTGCTAGTGGTCCACGGACTAGCGGGAGTAGGCCAGATACGCAGTATTTT. Amino acids: CASGPRTSGSRPDTQYF.

This clonotype was seen ten or more times. The chain links TRBV6-1 to TRBJ2-5, with 8 bases matching TRBD1. This CDR3 comprises 14 residues. V was pared by 10 bases and J by 5 bases, with 12 bases of the junction left unmatched. Germline assignment: CDR1 MNHNS and CDR2 SASEGT. The CDR3: CATPGGRGWETQYF. In DNA, the CDR3 is TGTGCCACCCCAGGGGGCAGGGGATGGGAGACCCAGTACTTC.

A remark on this clonotype: This may arise from a read error, as a much more abundant clone is one base away. V gene TRBV2 combines with J gene TRBJ2-5; 10 bases line up with TRBD2. V dropped 6 bases and J dropped 4; count of bases not matched to a gene: 20. CDR3 length equals 19 residues. Germline CDR1 and CDR2: SNHLY and FYNNEI. CDR3 sequence (DNA): TGTGCCAGCAGCGCCCCGGGACTAGCGCAGCCCCAGTCGCTAGAGACCCAGTACTTC. Translating it yields CASSAPGLAQPQSLETQYF.

CDR3 nucleotide sequence: TGTGCCAGCAGCCTGCAGGACAGAACTGCTAACTATGGCTACACCTTC. Translating gives CASSLQDRTANYGYTF. The rearrangement joins TRBV14 to TRBJ1-2; TRBD1 might be the D (6 bases). This CDR3 is built from 16 residues. Germline V lookup: CDR1 SGHDN, CDR2 FVKESK. The V end lost 4 bases, the J end lost 0 bases, and 15 bases lay between the germline ends.

A note on this clonotype: Just one base apart from a much larger clone, this may be a read error. This CDR3 is missing its conserved last phenylalanine or tryptophan, likely due to a read error. V usage is TRBV6-1 and J usage is TRBJ1-1, with TRBD1 matching over 9 bases. This CDR3 region has 15 residues. Germline V lookup: CDR1 MNHNS, CDR2 SASEGT. J was trimmed by 5 bases and V by 5 bases; bases with no gene match: 9. The chain's CDR3 is CASSIHRGLITEAFL. CDR3 DNA: TGTGCCAGCAGTATACACAGGGGGCTAATAACTGAAGCTTTCCTT.

There are a few counts of this clonotype. The chain couples TRBV24-1 to TRBJ2-1, with 9 bases fitting TRBD1. J lost 4 bases, V lost 4 bases, and 7 bases had no gene match. The CDR3 length is 16 residues. Germline V gene lookup returns CDR1 KGHDR and CDR2 SFDVKD. The CDR3: CATSETQGALYNEQFF. In nucleotides, the CDR3 is TGTGCCACCAGTGAGACACAGGGGGCGCTTTACAATGAGCAGTTCTTC.

The chain is built from TRBV12-3 or TRBV12-4 and TRBJ2-1; 10 nucleotides agree with TRBD2. The CDR3 consists of 17 residues. With 2 bases clipped from V and 11 bases from J, the junction kept 15 bases outside the gene matches. The CDR3 nucleotides are TGTGCCAGCAGTTTACAACTAGCGGGATGGGGGGGGGATAAGCAGTTCTTC. It specifies CASSLQLAGWGGDKQFF.

V is TRBV9 and J is TRBJ2-5; a weak D match, TRBD2 (5 bases). Trimming took off 0 bases at V and 3 bases at J, with 9 bases between the two ends. The germline CDR1 and CDR2 sequences are SGDLS and YYNGEE. This CDR3 spans 14 amino acids. The CDR3 DNA follows: TGTGCCAGCAGCGTAGATTTAGCGAAAGAGACCCAGTACTTC. Translation: CASSVDLAKETQYF.

This clonotype was seen a few times. The gene calls are TRBV2 and TRBJ2-1; D is perhaps TRBD1 (5 bases). Germline assignment: CDR1 SNHLY and CDR2 FYNNEI. V lost 3 bases, J lost 4 bases, and 7 bases lay in between. The CDR3 consists of 13 residues. The chain's CDR3 is CASSEGLYNEQFF. The CDR3, as DNA: TGTGCCAGCAGTGAGGGGCTATACAATGAGCAGTTCTTC. Using reference TRBV2 and TRBJ2-1 for the parts outside the CDR3, the full variable domain is EPEVTQTPSHQVTQMGQEVILRCVPISNHLYFYWYRQILGQKVEFLVSFYNNEISEKSEIFDDQFSVERPDGSNFTLKIRSTKLEDSAMYFCASSEGLYNEQFFGPGTRLTVL.

This clonotype has a count of ten or more. The genes are TRBV19 and TRBJ2-6, with D uncertain. This CDR3 contains 17 residues. The germline V gene has CDR1 LNHDA and CDR2 SQIVND (reference sequence). V was clipped by 4 bases and J by 0 bases, with 13 bases between them. Here the CDR3 reads CASSRRRSYSGANVLTF. CDR3 DNA: TGTGCCAGTAGTAGGCGCAGGTCCTACTCTGGGGCCAACGTCCTGACTTTC.

This clonotype has at least ten counts. One end of the junction fails to match germline, which may point to a read error. The rearrangement links TRBV7-7 to TRBJ2-1; TRBD2 agrees at 11 bases. The CDR3 extends over 13 amino acids. The germline CDR1 and CDR2 sequences are SSHAT and FNYEAQ (reference sequence). DNA of the CDR3: TGTGCTAGCAGCTTACTAGCGGGAGCTTATCAGTTCTTC. Translation gives CASSLLAGAYQFF.

In its sample, this clonotype was seen many times. Written as DNA, the CDR3 is TGTGCCAGCAGCGCCGGGACTAGCGGGACTTACGAGCAGTACTTC. Amino acid sequence: CASSAGTSGTYEQYF. This chain joins TRBV7-6 and TRBJ2-7, with 13 bases aligning to TRBD2. With 5 bases clipped from V and 4 bases from J, the junction kept 5 bases outside the gene matches. This CDR3 contains 15 residues. Looked up from germline, CDR1 is SGHVS and CDR2 is FNYEAQ.

The chain joins TRBV20-1 to TRBJ2-1; TRBD2 aligns across 13 bases. CDR1 and CDR2 (germline): DFQATT, SNEGSKA (reference sequence). The CDR3 has 18 amino acids. V lost 3 bases and J lost 8; bases outside the gene matches: 16. The CDR3 DNA reads as TGCAGTGCTAGCCCCCCACTAGCGGGAGGGCCTTATGGCGATGAGCAGTTCTTC. It translates to CSASPPLAGGPYGDEQFF.

This chain links TRBV4-1 with TRBJ2-7; 9 nucleotides match TRBD2. The DNA end is more similar to TRBJ2-1, so the J call may be wrong. This CDR3 is 16 amino acids long. Germline V CDR1 and CDR2: MGHRA, YSYEKL. The CDR3 sequence: CASSQEGLAGTYEQFF. The CDR3 DNA reads TGCGCCAGCAGCCAAGAGGGGCTAGCGGGAACTTACGAGCAGTTCTTC.